This T cell receptor (beta chain) originates from a study of siplizumab effects on memory and regulatory T cells. Findings and caveats of the study: For mappable alloreactive CD4+ clones, the mean Treg-derived fraction was approximately 70% with siplizumab and 25% to 30% in controls.

On this clone itself: The antigen remains undetermined.

Using immunoSEQ multiplex PCR, the repertoire was profiled, and TCRdb retains in-frame clones only, with some absent. The data contain tens of thousands of clones, roughly 90% of them singletons. There are 17 residues in the CDR3. V lost 0 bases, J lost 1 base, and 6 bases stayed unmatched. Germline lookup yields CDR1 SGHRS and CDR2 YFSETQ. The specimen sequenced was naive CD4+ T cells sorted from blood. The clonotype originates from a human donor in good health. This rearrangement joins TRBV5-1 to TRBJ2-2; TRBD2 agrees at 7 bases. The CDR3 nucleotides read TGCGCCAGCAGCTTGGTCGGGAGGCCCGAGAACACCGGGGAGCTGTTTTTT. This gives the protein CASSLVGRPENTGELFF.